This entry is about one T cell receptor beta chain. Its antigen is as yet unknown. The sample originates from a study of T cell responses to AZD1222 COVID-19 vaccine. Clones were read by immunoSEQ multiplex PCR, and TCRdb kept only the in-frame ones, dropping some. The data contain some 190,000 clones, about 89% of them seen just once; the ten biggest clones take up roughly 1.7%. V shed 10 bases and J 2 bases; nucleotides not matched to a gene: 7. Germline CDR1 WSHSY, CDR2 SAAADI. The CDR3 totals 15 residues. Whole-study results and caveats: In all cases, repertoires were sampled only after the peak T cell response. CD4 TCRs associated with vaccination spanned spike, dominating at 160-218 and 743-854. Increased Spike-specific TCR breadth and depth were observed after two AZD1222 doses. It should be noted that donors were predominantly white British and more often female, and clonal diversity was possibly underestimated.

The sequencing used peripheral blood, collected 28 days after the second AZD1222 dose. V usage is TRBV10-2 and J usage is TRBJ2-2; 10 nucleotides align to TRBD1. This TCR came from an adult who received the AZD1222 COVID-19 vaccine. CDR3 bases: TGCGCCACTTTTTGGACAGGGGGAAACACCGGGGAGCTGTTTTTT. Its translation: CATFWTGGNTGELFF.